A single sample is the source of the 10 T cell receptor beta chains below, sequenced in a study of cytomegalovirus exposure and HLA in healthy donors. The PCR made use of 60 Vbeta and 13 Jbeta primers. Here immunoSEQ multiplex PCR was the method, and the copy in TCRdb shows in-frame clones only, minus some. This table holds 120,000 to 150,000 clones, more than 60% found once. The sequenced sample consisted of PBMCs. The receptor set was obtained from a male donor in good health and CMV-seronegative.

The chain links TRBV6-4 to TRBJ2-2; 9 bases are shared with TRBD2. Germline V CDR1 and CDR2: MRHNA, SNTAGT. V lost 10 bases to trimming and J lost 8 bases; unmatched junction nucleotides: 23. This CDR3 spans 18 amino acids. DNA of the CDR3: TGTGCCACCCTCGGCTGGGCGGGGGGGCCCCGTGGTGCGGGGGAGCTGTTTTTT. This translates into CATLGWAGGPRGAGELFF.

As DNA, the CDR3 is TGTGCCAGCAGTTTGCTAGCGGTGACTAGCACAGATACGCAGTATTTT. It is translated as CASSLLAVTSTDTQYF. The chain has TRBV27 and TRBJ2-3, with 7 nucleotides matching TRBD2. V shed 3 bases, J shed 0 bases, and the junction held 6 bases outside the gene matches. CDR1 and CDR2 (germline): MNHEY, SMNVEV (reference sequence). The CDR3 contains 16 residues.

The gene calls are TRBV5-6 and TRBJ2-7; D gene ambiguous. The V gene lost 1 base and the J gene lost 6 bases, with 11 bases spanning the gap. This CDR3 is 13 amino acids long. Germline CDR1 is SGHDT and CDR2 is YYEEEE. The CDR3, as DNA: TGTGCCAGCAGCTTGACCCGGCCGGGCGAGCAGTACTTC. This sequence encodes CASSLTRPGEQYF.

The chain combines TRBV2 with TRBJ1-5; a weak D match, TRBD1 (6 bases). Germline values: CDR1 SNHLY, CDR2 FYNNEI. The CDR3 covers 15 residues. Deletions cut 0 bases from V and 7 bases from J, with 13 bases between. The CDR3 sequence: CASSEARGAGQPQHF. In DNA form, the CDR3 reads TGTGCCAGCAGTGAAGCGCGGGGGGCCGGGCAGCCCCAGCATTTT.

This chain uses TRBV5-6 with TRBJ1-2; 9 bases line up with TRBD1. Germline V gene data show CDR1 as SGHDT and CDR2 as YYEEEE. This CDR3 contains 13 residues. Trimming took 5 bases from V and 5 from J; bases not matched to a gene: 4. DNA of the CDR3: TGTGCCAGCAGTTATGACAGGGGGTATGGCTACACCTTC. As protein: CASSYDRGYGYTF.

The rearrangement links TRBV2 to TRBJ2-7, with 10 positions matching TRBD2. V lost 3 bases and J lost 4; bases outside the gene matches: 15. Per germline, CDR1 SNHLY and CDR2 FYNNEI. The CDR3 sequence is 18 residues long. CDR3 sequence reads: CASSDLVLASGGQYEQYF. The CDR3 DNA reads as TGTGCCAGCAGTGATCTGGTCTTGGCTAGCGGGGGTCAATACGAGCAGTACTTC.

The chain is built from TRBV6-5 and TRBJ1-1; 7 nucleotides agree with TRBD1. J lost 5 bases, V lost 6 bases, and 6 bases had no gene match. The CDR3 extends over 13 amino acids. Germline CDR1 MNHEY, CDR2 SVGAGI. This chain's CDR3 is CASSQGGGTEAFF. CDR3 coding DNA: TGTGCCAGCAGCCAGGGGGGTGGGACTGAAGCTTTCTTT.

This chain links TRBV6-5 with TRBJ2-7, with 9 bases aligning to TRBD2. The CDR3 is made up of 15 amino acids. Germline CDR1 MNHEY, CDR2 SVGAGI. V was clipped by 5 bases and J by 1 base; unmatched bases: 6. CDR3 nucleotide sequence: TGTGCCAGCAGTCCAAGCGGGGGGCTTTCCTACGAGCAGTACTTC. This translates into CASSPSGGLSYEQYF.

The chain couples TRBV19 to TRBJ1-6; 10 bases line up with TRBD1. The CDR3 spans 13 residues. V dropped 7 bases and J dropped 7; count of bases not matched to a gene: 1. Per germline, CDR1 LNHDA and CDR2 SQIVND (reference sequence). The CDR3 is CASTDRGNSPLHF. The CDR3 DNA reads TGTGCCAGTACGGACAGGGGGAATTCACCCCTCCACTTT.

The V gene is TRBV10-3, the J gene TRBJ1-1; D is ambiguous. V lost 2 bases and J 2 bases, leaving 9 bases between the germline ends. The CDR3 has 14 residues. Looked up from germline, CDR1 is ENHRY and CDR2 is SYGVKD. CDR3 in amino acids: CAISEVQSNTEAFF. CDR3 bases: TGTGCCATCAGTGAGGTACAGAGTAACACTGAAGCTTTCTTT.